The clone carrying this TCR beta chain was found many times. Its antigen is not identified. Relying on iRepertoire HTBI primers and Arm-PCR of CDR3 regions, the team built TCR beta libraries. TCRdb processed the multiplex PCR reads anew with MiXCR; each CDR3 protein has one entry. The table has under 250,000 distinct CDR3 sequences, 20% to 25% seen once. The sample's time point: newly diagnosed GD, antithyroid drugs for less than 3 months. TCR sequences were obtained from RNA taken from PBMCs. The record originates from a study of regulatory T cells in long-lasting Graves disease. Study-level information: Recently diagnosed Graves' patients had received antithyroid drugs for under 3 months.

Study-wide results and limits: Persistent disease was characterized by preferential usage of TRBV28, TRBJ1-2 and TRBJ2-5. Persistent Graves' patients showed less TCR diversity than newly diagnosed ones.

Per the germline V gene, CDR1 is SGHTA and CDR2 is FQGNSA. Trimming stripped 5 bases from V and 5 bases from J, with 15 bases between. CDR3 length: 14 residues. This TCR derives from a female donor with Graves disease. J is TRBJ1-2 and V is TRBV7-2; no firm D call. The sample in question was peripheral blood mononuclear cells (PBMCs), obtained at new diagnosis, from a patient treated with antithyroid drugs. The CDR3 DNA follows: TGTGCCAGCAGCCCCACGGACGGTTCATATGGCTACACCTTC. It encodes CASSPTDGSYGYTF.